Sequencing of this TCR beta chain was carried out in a study of blood T cells in healthy people across ages. Per sample, no less than 6 micrograms of total RNA were extracted. In its sample, this clonotype was seen a few times. This CDR3 spans 11 amino acids. Germline assignment: CDR1 SGHTA and CDR2 FQGNSA. V was trimmed by 8 bases and J by 8 bases, leaving 12 bases between them. A second PCR, run for roughly 7 to 11 cycles, used a sample-barcoded 5' primer plus a J-beta primer mix. TCRdb reprocessed the 5' RACE reads with MiXCR, giving one entry per CDR3 protein. The data show around 600,000 distinct CDR3 sequences, about 45% seen once.

The sequence derives from a man older than 75 in good health. Sequenced input: blood. The genes are TRBV7-2 and TRBJ1-2; D not resolved. As DNA, the CDR3 is TGTGCCAGCCGCCTCCCACGGGGCTACACCTTC. It translates to CASRLPRGYTF.